Here is one TCR beta chain with its context. Its antigen is undetermined. The CDR3 is made up of 15 amino acids. Germline lookup yields CDR1 LGHNA and CDR2 YSLEER. Trimming cost V 2 bases and J 6 bases, with 16 bases left between them. The data originate from a study of STAT3 mutations in large granular lymphocyte leukemia. Study results and limitations: Samples missed the first appearance of the clone. Every T-LGLL patient had at least one immunodominant TCRbeta clonotype. Variable sampling intervals and differing treatment regimens complicated linking therapy response to TCR clonal burden changes.

TCRbeta libraries averaged around 40,000 productive templates per sample. The table came from immunoSEQ multiplex PCR; TCRdb's copy has only in-frame clones and leaves some out. The top ten hold approximately 6% of the sample, which has around 26,000 clones, over 90% seen once. Sequencing was carried out using peripheral blood mononuclear cells. This TCR derives from a middle-aged man with T-cell large granular lymphocyte leukemia. Some clones in this sample may be carry-over from other donors' samples. The genes are TRBV4-3 and TRBJ1-1; D unresolved. The CDR3 nucleotides are TGCGCCAGCAGCCAAAATCTTGGGGTCGGGGCTGAAGCTTTCTTT. Translation gives CASSQNLGVGAEAFF.